This T cell receptor beta chain was obtained from a study of T cells in Graves' hyperthyroidism and ophthalmopathy. General study findings and limits: Through a model of 13 V-J features, ophthalmopathy was separated from stable hyperthyroidism.

This clonotype was seen ten or more times. As yet, its antigen is unknown. From germline, CDR1 is MNHEY and CDR2 SVGEGT. Trimming at V came to 0 bases and at J to 3 bases, leaving 10 bases not matched to a gene. The CDR3 has 18 residues. TCR beta CDR3 regions were amplified from RNA. A first-round RT-PCR of the TCR CDR3 used the HTBI primer set. TCRdb passed the multiplex PCR reads through MiXCR, listing each CDR3 protein once. This sample has 550,000 to 700,000 distinct CDR3 sequences, with 14% to 15% found just once. For ophthalmopathy patients, the Clinical Activity Score was at least 3 and the NOSPECS grade at least 4; duration was under 3 months.

The chain employs TRBV6-2 or TRBV6-3 and TRBJ2-7; 11 bases fit TRBD2. Sequencing was carried out using blood. The TCR sequence derives from a woman aged 35 to 49 with Graves' ophthalmopathy. The CDR3 DNA reads TGTGCCAGCAGTTACTCGACAAGTAGCGGGAGGGCCTACTACGAGCAGTACTTC. Encoded protein: CASSYSTSSGRAYYEQYF.